This TCR beta chain was identified during a study of beta chain features in type 1 diabetes. Since all of the isolated RNA was reverse transcribed, expressed TCRB transcripts were what got sequenced. TCRdb's table, derived via immunoSEQ multiplex PCR, lists solely in-frame clones and lacks some. The sample records 120,000 to 150,000 clones, over 8% being singletons. CD45RO/CCR7/CD25/CD127/CD95/CD27 sorting isolated CD4+ naive, central memory, regulatory and stem cell-like memory cells. Notes on the study in general: In all four CD4+ subsets, TCRB CDR3 length was significantly, moderately reduced in type 1 diabetes. Comparison showed that naive, central memory and Treg TCRB repertoires appeared more similar among patients than among healthy donors.

With respect to this clone: What it binds is unknown.

The ends lost 5 bases at V and 7 bases at J; junction bases unmatched: 8. The germline gives CDR1 KGHSH, CDR2 LQKENI. The CDR3 is 15 amino acids. The chain joins TRBV18 to TRBJ1-4; 9 bases are a match to TRBD1. This receptor was identified in a woman aged 40 to 55 in good health. Sample: central memory CD4+ T cells from blood. CDR3 DNA sequence: TGTGCCAGCTCATCGTATGGGGACAGGGCTGAAAAACTGTTTTTT. It specifies CASSSYGDRAEKLFF. Based on the CDR3 plus reference TRBV18 and TRBJ1-4, the full variable domain is NAGVMQNPRHLVRRRGQEARLRCSPMKGHSHVYWYRQLPEEGLKFMVYLQKENIIDESGMPKERFSAEFPKEGPSILRIQQVVRGDSAAYFCASSSYGDRAEKLFFGSGTQLSVL.